The 3 T cell receptor beta chains below were found in one sample sequenced in a study of blood T cell repertoires in COVID-19. Generated by immunoSEQ multiplex PCR, the TCRdb table keeps only in-frame clones and is missing some. The table includes a few hundred thousand clones, more than 70% detected once. The sample was peripheral blood. These receptors were obtained from a woman in her twenties or thirties with COVID-19, enrolled during active disease.

The chain uses TRBV5-1 and TRBJ2-7; TRBD1 matches at 8 bases. This CDR3 is built from 14 residues. Looked up from germline, CDR1 is SGHRS and CDR2 is YFSETQ. Trimming removed 4 bases from V and 6 bases from J; junction bases left unmatched: 9. As DNA, the CDR3 is TGCGCCAGCAGCCTACGAGGACAGGGAATCGAGCAGTACTTC. It is translated as CASSLRGQGIEQYF. Full variable domain (outside the CDR3, taken from reference TRBV5-1 and TRBJ2-7): KAGVTQTPRYLIKTRGQQVTLSCSPISGHRSVSWYQQTPGQGLQFLFEYFSETQRNKGNFPGRFSGRQFSNSRSEMNVSTLELGDSALYLCASSLRGQGIEQYFGPGTRLTVT.

The CDR3 bases are TGTGCCATCAGTGAGTCGAACTTGAACACTGAAGCTTTCTTT. It specifies CAISESNLNTEAFF. The chain is built from TRBV10-3 and TRBJ1-1; D gene uncertain. CDR1 and CDR2 (germline): ENHRY, SYGVKD. The CDR3 runs to 14 residues. V lost 0 bases and J 0 bases, leaving 5 bases between the germline ends.

The chain combines TRBV5-1 with TRBJ1-2; D not resolved. The CDR3 contains 13 residues. Trimming left V 0 bases short and J 4 bases short, with 7 bases between. From germline, CDR1 is SGHRS and CDR2 YFSETQ. CDR3 in DNA: TGCGCCAGCAGCTTGGCCCCGTCCTATGGCTACACCTTC. Protein sequence: CASSLAPSYGYTF.